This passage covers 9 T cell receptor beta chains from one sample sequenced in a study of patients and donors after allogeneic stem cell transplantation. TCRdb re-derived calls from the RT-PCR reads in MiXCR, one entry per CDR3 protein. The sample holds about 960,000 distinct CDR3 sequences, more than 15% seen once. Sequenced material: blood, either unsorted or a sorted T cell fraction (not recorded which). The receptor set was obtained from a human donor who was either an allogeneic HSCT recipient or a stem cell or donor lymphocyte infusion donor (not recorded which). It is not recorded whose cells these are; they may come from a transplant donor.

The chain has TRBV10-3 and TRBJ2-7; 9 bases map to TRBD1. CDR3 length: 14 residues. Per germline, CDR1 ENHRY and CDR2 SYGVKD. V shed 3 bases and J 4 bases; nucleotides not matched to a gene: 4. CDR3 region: CAISEGTGFYEQYF. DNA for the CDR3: TGTGCCATCAGTGAAGGGACAGGGTTTTACGAGCAGTACTTC.

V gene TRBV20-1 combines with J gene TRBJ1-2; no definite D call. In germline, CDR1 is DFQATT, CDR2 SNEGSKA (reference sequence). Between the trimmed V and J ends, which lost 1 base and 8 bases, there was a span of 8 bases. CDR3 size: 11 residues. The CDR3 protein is CSARGSRGYTF. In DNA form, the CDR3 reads TGCAGTGCTAGAGGTAGCAGGGGCTACACCTTC.

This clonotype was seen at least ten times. CDR3 sequence reads: CSVGWEPRQFF. The CDR3 bases are TGCAGCGTTGGGTGGGAACCGAGGCAGTTCTTC. The J gene is TRBJ2-1, the V gene TRBV29-1, with D uncertain. V lost 4 bases to trimming and J lost 12 bases, with 13 bases between them. Germline values: CDR1 SQVTM, CDR2 ANQGSEA. The CDR3 contains 11 residues.

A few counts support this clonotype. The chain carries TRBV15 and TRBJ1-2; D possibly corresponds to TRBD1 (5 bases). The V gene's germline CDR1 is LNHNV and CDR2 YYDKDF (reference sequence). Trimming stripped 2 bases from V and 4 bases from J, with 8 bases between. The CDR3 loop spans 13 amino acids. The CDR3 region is CATSRFQGYGYTF. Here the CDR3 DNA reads TGTGCCACCAGCAGATTCCAGGGCTATGGCTACACCTTC.

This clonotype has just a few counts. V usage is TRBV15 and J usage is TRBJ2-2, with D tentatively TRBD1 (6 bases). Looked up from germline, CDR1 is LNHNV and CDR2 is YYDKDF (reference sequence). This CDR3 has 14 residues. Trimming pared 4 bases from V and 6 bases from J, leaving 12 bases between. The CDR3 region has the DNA TGTGCCACCAGCAAACAGGGAATGGCCGGGGAGCTGTTTTTT. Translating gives CATSKQGMAGELFF. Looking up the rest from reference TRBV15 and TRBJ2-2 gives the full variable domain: DAMVIQNPRYQVTQFGKPVTLSCSQTLNHNVMYWYQQKSSQAPKLLFHYYDKDFNNEADTPDNFQSRRPNTSFCFLDIRSPGLGDTAMYLCATSKQGMAGELFFGEGSRLTVL.

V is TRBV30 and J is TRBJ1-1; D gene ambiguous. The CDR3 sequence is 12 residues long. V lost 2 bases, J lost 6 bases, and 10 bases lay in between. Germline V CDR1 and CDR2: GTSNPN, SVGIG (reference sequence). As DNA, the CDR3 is TGTGCCTGGAGTCAGGACGGACCTGAAGCTTTCTTT. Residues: CAWSQDGPEAFF.

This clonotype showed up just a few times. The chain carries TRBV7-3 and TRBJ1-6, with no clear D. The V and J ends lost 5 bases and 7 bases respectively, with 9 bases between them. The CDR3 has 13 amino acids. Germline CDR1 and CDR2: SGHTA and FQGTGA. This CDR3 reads CASSPNINSPLHF. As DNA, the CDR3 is TGTGCCAGCAGCCCTAACATAAATTCACCCCTCCACTTT.

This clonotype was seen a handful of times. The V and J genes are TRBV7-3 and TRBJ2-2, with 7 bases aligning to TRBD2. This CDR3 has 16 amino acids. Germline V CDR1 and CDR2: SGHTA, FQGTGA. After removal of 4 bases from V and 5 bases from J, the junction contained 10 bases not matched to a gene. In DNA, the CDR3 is TGTGCCAGCAGCTCAACTGGACTCGGGAGGACCGGGGAGCTGTTTTTT. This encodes CASSSTGLGRTGELFF. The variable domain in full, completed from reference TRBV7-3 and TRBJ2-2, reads GAGVSQTPSNKVTEKGKYVELRCDPISGHTALYWYRQSLGQGPEFLIYFQGTGAADDSGLPNDRFFAVRPEGSVSTLKIQRTERGDSAVYLCASSSTGLGRTGELFFGEGSRLTVL.

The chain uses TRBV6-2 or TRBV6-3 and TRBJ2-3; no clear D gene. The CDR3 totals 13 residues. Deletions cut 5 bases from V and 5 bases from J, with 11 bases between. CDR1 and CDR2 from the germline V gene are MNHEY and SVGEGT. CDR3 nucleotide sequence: TGTGCCAGCAGTAAACGACTGCGAGATACGCAGTATTTT. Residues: CASSKRLRDTQYF.